The source of this T cell receptor beta chain is a study of blood T cell repertoires in COVID-19. As for the study in general: Material from acute and convalescent COVID-19 was sourced from the United States, Italy and Spain.

CDR3 length equals 16 residues. Germline CDR1 LNHDA, CDR2 SQIVND (reference sequence). The V gene end was trimmed by 4 bases and the J gene end by 0 bases; junction bases not matched to a gene: 6. Produced via immunoSEQ multiplex PCR; TCRdb's table is partial and in-frame only. The sample yields 150,000 to 200,000 clones, 82% seen once. Source material: peripheral blood. The receptor's source is a woman aged 55-75 years with COVID-19, enrolled during active disease. The rearrangement joins TRBV19 to TRBJ2-3; 8 nucleotides agree with TRBD1. CDR3 sequence: CASSNRGQASTDTQYF. CDR3 DNA: TGTGCCAGTAGTAATCGGGGACAGGCTAGCACAGATACGCAGTATTTT.